This record concerns one TCR beta chain sequence. The record originates from a study of blood T cell repertoires in COVID-19. Study-wide background: The United States, Italy and Spain supplied acute and convalescent COVID-19 samples. The cDNA or gDNA used as material had been derived from T cells, B-cell-depleted T cells, or PBMCs.

Assay used: immunoSEQ multiplex PCR; TCRdb lists only in-frame clones, some missing. The sample has around 65,000 clones; roughly four fifths are singletons. The CDR3 totals 12 residues. The V segment lost 6 bases and the J segment 6 bases; nucleotides outside the gene matches: 3. The V gene's germline CDR1 is MNHNY and CDR2 SVGAGI (reference sequence). The sequenced material came from peripheral blood. This chain links TRBV6-6 with TRBJ2-7, with 9 bases matching TRBD2. The TCR sequence derives from a woman in her forties or fifties with active or convalescent COVID-19. In DNA, the CDR3 is TGTGCCAGCAGCCGCGGGGGGGGCGAGCAGTACTTC. It is translated as CASSRGGGEQYF.